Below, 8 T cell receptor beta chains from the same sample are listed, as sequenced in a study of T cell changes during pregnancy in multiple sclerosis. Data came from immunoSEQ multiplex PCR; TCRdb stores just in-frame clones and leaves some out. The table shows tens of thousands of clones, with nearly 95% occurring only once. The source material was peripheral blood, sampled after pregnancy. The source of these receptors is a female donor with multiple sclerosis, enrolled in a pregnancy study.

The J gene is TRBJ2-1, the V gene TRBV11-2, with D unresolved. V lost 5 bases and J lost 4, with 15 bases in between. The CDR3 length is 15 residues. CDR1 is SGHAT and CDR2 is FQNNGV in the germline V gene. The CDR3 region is CASSRIAIKYNEQFF. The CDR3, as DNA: TGTGCCAGCAGCCGAATAGCCATAAAGTACAATGAGCAGTTCTTC. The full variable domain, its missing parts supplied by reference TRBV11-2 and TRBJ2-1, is EAGVAQSPRYKIIEKRQSVAFWCNPISGHATLYWYQQILGQGPKLLIQFQNNGVVDDSQLPKDRFSAERLKGVDSTLKIQPAKLEDSAVYLCASSRIAIKYNEQFFGPGTRLTVL.

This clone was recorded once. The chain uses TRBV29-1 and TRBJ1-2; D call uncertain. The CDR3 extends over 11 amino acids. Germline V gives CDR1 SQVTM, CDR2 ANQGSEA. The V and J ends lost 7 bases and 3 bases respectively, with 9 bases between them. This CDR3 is CSDRGYYGYTF. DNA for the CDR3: TGCAGCGACCGAGGTTACTATGGCTACACCTTC.

The DNA for the CDR3 is TGTGCCAGCAGTGAGGTTAGTACCTACGAGCAGTACTTC. It translates to CASSEVSTYEQYF. The rearrangement links TRBV6-1 to TRBJ2-7; D unclear. The CDR3 is 13 residues long. With 3 bases removed from V and 2 bases from J, the gap between germline ends came to 8 bases. From germline, CDR1 is MNHNS and CDR2 SASEGT.

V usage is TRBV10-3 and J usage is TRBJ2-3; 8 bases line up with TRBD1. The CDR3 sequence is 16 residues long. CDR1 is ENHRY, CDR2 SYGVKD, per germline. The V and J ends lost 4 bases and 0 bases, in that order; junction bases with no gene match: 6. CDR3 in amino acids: CAISGGQGESTDTQYF. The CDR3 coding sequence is TGTGCCATCAGTGGTGGACAGGGAGAAAGCACAGATACGCAGTATTTT.

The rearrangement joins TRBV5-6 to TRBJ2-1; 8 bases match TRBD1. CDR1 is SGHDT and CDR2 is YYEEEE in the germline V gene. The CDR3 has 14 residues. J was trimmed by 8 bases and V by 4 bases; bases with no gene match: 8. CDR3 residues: CASSPRGPGDEQFF. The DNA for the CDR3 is TGTGCCAGCAGCCCCAGGGGGCCGGGGGATGAGCAGTTCTTC.

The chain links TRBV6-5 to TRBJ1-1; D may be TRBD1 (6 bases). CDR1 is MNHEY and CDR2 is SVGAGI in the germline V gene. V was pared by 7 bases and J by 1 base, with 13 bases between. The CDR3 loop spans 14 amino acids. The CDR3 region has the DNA TGTGCCAGCACTAGAGGACAGACGAACACTGAAGCTTTCTTT. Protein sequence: CASTRGQTNTEAFF.

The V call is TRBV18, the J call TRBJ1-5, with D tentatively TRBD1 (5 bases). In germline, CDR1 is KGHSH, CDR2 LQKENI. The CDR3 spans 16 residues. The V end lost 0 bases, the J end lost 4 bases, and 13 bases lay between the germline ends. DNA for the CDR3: TGTGCCAGCTCACCACCGACGGGGGGGGTAAATCAGCCCCAGCATTTT. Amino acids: CASSPPTGGVNQPQHF.

The CDR3 sequence is CASSFLRGYEQYF. The CDR3 coding sequence is TGTGCCAGCAGCTTCTTAAGGGGCTACGAGCAGTACTTC. The V and J genes are TRBV11-2 and TRBJ2-7, with TRBD1 as a possible D gene (5 bases). V was pared by 3 bases and J by 3 bases, with 9 bases between. This CDR3 has 13 amino acids. Germline values: CDR1 SGHAT, CDR2 FQNNGV.